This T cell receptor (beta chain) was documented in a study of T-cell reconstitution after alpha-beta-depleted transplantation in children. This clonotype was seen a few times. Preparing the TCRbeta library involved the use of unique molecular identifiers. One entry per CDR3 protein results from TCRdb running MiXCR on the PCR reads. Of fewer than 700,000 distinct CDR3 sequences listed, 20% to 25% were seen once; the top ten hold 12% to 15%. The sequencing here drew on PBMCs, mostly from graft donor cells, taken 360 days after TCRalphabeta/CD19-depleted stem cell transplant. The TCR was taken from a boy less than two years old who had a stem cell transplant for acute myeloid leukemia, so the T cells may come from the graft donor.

The CDR3 DNA reads as TGTGCCAGCAGCGTAGTTAGCGTGGAGAACACCGGGGAGCTGTTTTTT. Translated: CASSVVSVENTGELFF. The chain recombines TRBV9 with TRBJ2-2; a possible D gene is TRBD2 (5 bases). CDR1 is SGDLS, CDR2 YYNGEE, per germline. CDR3 length: 16 residues. V lost 0 bases and J 1 base, leaving 10 bases between the germline ends.